Detailed here is one T cell receptor (beta chain). Which antigen it targets is not known. Qualities for individual bases were not recorded, and no much larger clone is one base off. Stable hyperthyroidism was defined as no progression to ophthalmopathy within 18 months of follow-up. Hyperthyroidism patients were newly diagnosed, were aged 18 to 65 years, and had a disease duration under 2 months. Patients with other autoimmune diseases, uncontrolled infections, pregnancy or lactation were excluded. Diagnosis relied on clinical symptoms, serum thyroxine, TRAb, thyroid ultrasound and orbital computed tomography. PBMCs were isolated from approximately 10 ml of fresh peripheral blood by Ficoll-Paque density gradient centrifugation. Total RNA was extracted using Trizol reagent, and RNA quality was checked on an Agilent 2100 Bioanalyzer. At the junction V is shortened by 6 bases and J by 0 bases, with 18 bases in between. The CDR3 holds 16 amino acids from the cysteine to the phenylalanine. Only the CDR3 DNA stays, 48 bases, in frame from base 1. In the germline V gene (reference sequence), CDR1 corresponds to DFQATT and CDR2 to SNEGSKA.

The data were obtained in a study of Graves' ophthalmopathy and Graves' hyperthyroidism (dated by TCRdb to the late 2010s). At the level of the whole study: Peripheral blood samples were taken at the time of initial diagnosis, before any treatment was given. T-cell repertoires of thyroid tissue and blood were compared in more than 5 hyperthyroidism patients. The approximately 95 discovery patients were divided at random into training and test sets in a 7:3 ratio. To tell Graves' ophthalmopathy apart from Graves' hyperthyroidism, and to predict which patients would progress to ophthalmopathy, the study relied on TCR beta repertoire signatures. Following sample collection, hyperthyroidism patients were given methimazole at a starting dose of 30 mg daily, and ophthalmopathy patients were given high-dose intravenous methylprednisolone. A discovery set of about 99 patients (43 ophthalmopathy, 55 to 60 stable hyperthyroidism) was enrolled to explore V-J signatures distinguishing ophthalmopathy from hyperthyroidism. An independent validation cohort comprised around 20 hyperthyroidism patients and over 15 patients who later progressed from hyperthyroidism to ophthalmopathy. In total, 135 blood samples were TCR-sequenced: approximately 42 ophthalmopathy, approximately 75 hyperthyroidism and around 17 hyperthyroidism-to-ophthalmopathy patients.

TCR beta CDR3 regions were amplified from RNA transcripts for repertoire sequencing. The first round of RT-PCR was done with HTBI primers and the Qiagen OneStep RT-PCR kit, and was followed by a second round of multiplex PCR, then size selection and purification. Sequencing of the libraries was carried out on an Illumina HiSeq2000 in paired-end mode with 100 bp reads. Regarding the original processing steps: Reads were processed with SOAPnuke, discarding reads with adapters, uncalled bases, mean Phred below 15, or no exact constant-primer or identifier match. COPE v1.2.5 was used to merge the high-quality paired reads. Unique nucleotide sequences were defined as clonotypes and aligned to IMGT TRB V, D and J references using MiTCR v1.1. The analysis was limited to V-J combinations with a frequency above 0.0001, which together covered 98% to 99.2% of repertoires. For each V-J combination, a TCR clonal expansion and chaos score was defined as the ratio of F50 clonal expansion to chaos observed in the TCRdist matrix. Welch's t-statistics and random forest were used to reduce the features to 10 to 15 V-J combinations, which were then used as input to a naive Bayes classifier. The Morisita-Horn index was used to measure how similar the thyroid and blood repertoires were. In TCRdb, the public reads were trimmed at Q25 with fastp and aligned with MiXCR, with productive beta chains retained. Rows are unified per CDR3 protein, each entry keeping the most common DNA and genes. Clone size and V and J calls follow TCRdb, not the original study. The sample table contains some 410,000 distinct CDR3 sequences; only one count was recorded for roughly 20% of them. The ten largest clones take up approximately 3.2% of the sample.

Overall results and qualifications from the work: Most expanded thyroid clonotypes with frequency above 0.001 were also detected in blood, suggesting blood repertoires may reflect the thyroid immune response. No statistical method was used to predetermine the sample size, and group allocation was not hidden from the investigators. In cross-validation, the 13-signature model distinguished ophthalmopathy from stable hyperthyroidism with nearly 90% sensitivity and approximately 81% specificity, and in the test set the corresponding values were about 80% and 75%. In validation, the model predicted ophthalmopathy progression with about 71% sensitivity and roughly 72% specificity; more than ten predicted patients were CT-confirmed with GO in a median of roughly 6.8 months.

The source of this sequence is a woman aged 18-29 years with stable Graves' hyperthyroidism. Donor details come from another sample of the same person, matched by shared clones. Sequences were obtained from peripheral blood. The rearranged segments are TRBV20-1 and TRBJ2-1; the D segment could be TRBD1, given 5 matching bases. The nucleotide sequence reads as follows: TGCAGTGCATCAGACAGCTACACGAGCTCCTACAATGAGCAGTTCTTC. Its protein is CSASDSYTSSYNEQFF.